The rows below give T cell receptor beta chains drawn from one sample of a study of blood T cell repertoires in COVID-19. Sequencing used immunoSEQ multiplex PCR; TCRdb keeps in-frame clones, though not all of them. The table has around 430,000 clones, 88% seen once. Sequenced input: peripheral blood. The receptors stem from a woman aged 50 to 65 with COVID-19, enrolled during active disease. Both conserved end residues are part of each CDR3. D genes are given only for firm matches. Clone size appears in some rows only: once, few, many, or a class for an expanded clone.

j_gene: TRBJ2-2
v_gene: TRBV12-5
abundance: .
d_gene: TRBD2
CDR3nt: TGTGCTAGTGGCCCCTGGGGGGGCACCGGGGAGCTGTTTTTT
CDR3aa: CASGPWGGTGELFF

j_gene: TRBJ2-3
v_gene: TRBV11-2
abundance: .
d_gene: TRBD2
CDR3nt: TGTGCCAGCAGCTTTAACGGGGGGGGCACAGATACGCAGTATTTT
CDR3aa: CASSFNGGGTDTQYF

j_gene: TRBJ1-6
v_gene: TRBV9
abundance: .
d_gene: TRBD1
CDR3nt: TGTGCCAGCAGCGAACGAGGCCGGACAGGGAAGGATTCACCCCTCCACTTT
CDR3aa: CASSERGRTGKDSPLHF

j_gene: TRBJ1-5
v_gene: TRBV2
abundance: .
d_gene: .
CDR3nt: TGTGCCAGCAGTGAAAGTAGTTATAGCAATCAGCCCCAGCATTTT
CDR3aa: CASSESSYSNQPQHF

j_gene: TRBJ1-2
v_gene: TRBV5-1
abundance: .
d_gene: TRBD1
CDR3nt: TGCGCCAGCAGCCCCGAGGGGGCAAACTATGGCTACACCTTC
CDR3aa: CASSPEGANYGYTF

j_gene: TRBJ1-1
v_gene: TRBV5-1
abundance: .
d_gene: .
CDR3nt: TGCGCCAGCAGCCCTTCACAGGGAAGGGTAGAAGCTTTCTTT
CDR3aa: CASSPSQGRVEAFF

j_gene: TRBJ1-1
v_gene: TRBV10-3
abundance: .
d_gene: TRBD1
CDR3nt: TGTGCCATCAGACCTCTCCAGGGGGCGTTCAATAAAGCTTTCTTT
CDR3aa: CAIRPLQGAFNKAFF

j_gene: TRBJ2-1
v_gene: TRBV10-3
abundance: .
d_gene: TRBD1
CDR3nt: TGTGCCATCAGCGAAGGACAGGACTCCTACAATGAGCAGTTCTTC
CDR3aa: CAISEGQDSYNEQFF

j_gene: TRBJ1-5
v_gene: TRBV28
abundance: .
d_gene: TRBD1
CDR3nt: TGTGCCAGCAGGCTCGGGGACAGGGGGAGAGGTCAGCCCCAGCATTTT
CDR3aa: CASRLGDRGRGQPQHF

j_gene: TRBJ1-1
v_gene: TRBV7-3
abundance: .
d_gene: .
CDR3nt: TGTGCCAGTCAGGGGTCGTGGAACACTGAAGCTTTCTTT
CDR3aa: CASQGSWNTEAFF

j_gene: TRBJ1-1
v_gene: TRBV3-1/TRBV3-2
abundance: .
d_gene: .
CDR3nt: TGTGCCAGCAGTTTTAACTGGGACATTCACACTGAAGCTTTCTTT
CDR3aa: CASSFNWDIHTEAFF

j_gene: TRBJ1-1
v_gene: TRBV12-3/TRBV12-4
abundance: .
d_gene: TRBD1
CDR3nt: TGTGCCAGCAGGGGACAGGGGGGTTTGGAAGCTTTCTTT
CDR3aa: CASRGQGGLEAFF

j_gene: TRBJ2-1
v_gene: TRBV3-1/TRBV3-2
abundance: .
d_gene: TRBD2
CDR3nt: TGTGCCAGCAGCCAAGATCCTAGCGGGGACTACAATGAGCAGTTCTTC
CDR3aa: CASSQDPSGDYNEQFF

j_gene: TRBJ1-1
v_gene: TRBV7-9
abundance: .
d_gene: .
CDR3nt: TGTGCCAGCAGACAGAACACTGAAGCTTTCTTT
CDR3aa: CASRQNTEAFF

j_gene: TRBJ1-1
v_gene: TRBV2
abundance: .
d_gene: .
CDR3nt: TGTGCCAGCAGCGAACCGCGCACGGGGGGGCACAAAAACAGGGCGGTCGACACTGAAGCTTTCTTT
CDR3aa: CASSEPRTGGHKNRAVDTEAFF

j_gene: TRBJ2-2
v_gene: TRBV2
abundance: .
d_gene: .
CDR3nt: TGTGCCAGCACCCTGGGGGGATTCTGGACCGGGGAGCTGTTTTTT
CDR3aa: CASTLGGFWTGELFF

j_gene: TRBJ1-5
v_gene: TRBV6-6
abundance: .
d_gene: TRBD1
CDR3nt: TGTGCCAGCAGTTACCCCCGGGACAGCTCATTGGGGCCCCAGCATTTT
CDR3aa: CASSYPRDSSLGPQHF

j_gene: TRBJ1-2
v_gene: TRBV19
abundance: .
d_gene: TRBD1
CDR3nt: TGTGCCAGTAGTATAGATCTCACAGGGGTCTATGGCTACACCTTC
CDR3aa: CASSIDLTGVYGYTF

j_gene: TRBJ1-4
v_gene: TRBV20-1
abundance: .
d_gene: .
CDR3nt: TGCAGTGCTAGTCTTCCTGCAACTAATGAAAAACTGTTTTTT
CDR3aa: CSASLPATNEKLFF

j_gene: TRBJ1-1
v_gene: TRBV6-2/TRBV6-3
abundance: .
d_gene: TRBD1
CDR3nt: TGTGCCAGCACCCCGGACAGGGGGAAGAACACTGAAGCTTTCTTT
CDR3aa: CASTPDRGKNTEAFF

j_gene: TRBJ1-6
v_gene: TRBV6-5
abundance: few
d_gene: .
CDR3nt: TGTGCCGGAGGGACCGAACGAGACTCACCCCTCCACTTT
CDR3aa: CAGGTERDSPLHF

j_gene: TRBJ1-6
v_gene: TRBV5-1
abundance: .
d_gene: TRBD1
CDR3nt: TGCGCCAGCAGCTTAGGACAGGGGGCTTCACCCCTCCACTTT
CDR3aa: CASSLGQGASPLHF

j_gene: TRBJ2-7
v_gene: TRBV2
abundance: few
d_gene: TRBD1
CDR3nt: TGTGCCAGCACTCAGGGGGAAGGCGAGCAGTACTTC
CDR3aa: CASTQGEGEQYF

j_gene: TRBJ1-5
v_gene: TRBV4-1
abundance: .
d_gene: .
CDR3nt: TGCGCCAGCAGCCCCATTTCGGGACAAGGTCAGCCCCAGCATTTT
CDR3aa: CASSPISGQGQPQHF

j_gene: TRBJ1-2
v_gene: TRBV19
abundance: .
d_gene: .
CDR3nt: TGTGCCAGTAGTATTTATCTCCGGGTCGAAGGCTACACCTTC
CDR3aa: CASSIYLRVEGYTF

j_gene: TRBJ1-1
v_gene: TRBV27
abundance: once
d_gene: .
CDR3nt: TGTGCCAGCAGAGGGGAGGGGAGGGCGACTGAAGCTTTCTTT
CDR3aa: CASRGEGRATEAFF

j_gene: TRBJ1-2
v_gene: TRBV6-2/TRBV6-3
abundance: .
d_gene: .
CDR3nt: TGTGCCAGCAGTTACTCGTCGAGGGCGTGGGGCTACACCTTC
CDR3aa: CASSYSSRAWGYTF

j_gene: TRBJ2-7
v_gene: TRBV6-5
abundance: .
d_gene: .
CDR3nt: TGTGCCAGCAGTTACAGGGGCAGGTACTCCTACGAGCAGTACTTC
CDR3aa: CASSYRGRYSYEQYF

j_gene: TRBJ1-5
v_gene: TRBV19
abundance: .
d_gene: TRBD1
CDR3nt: TGTGCAACCGACAGGGCCAATCAGCCCCAGCATTTT
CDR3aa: CATDRANQPQHF

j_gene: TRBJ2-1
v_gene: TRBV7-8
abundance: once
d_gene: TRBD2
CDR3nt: TGTGCCAGCGGACTGGACTCGGGAGGCGAGCAGTTCTTC
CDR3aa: CASGLDSGGEQFF

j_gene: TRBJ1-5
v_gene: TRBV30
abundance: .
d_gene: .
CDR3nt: TGTGCCTGGAGGGGGGAGGCGGGGCAGCCCCAGCATTTT
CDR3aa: CAWRGEAGQPQHF

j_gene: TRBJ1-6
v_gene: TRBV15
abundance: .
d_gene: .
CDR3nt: TGTGCCACCAGCAGGGAGGGGCCCTCCAGCTCCTATAATTCACCCCTCCACTTT
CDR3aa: CATSREGPSSSYNSPLHF

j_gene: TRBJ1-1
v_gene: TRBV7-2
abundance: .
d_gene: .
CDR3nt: TGTGCCAGCAGCTTAGGGGGGGGCGAAGCTTTCTTT
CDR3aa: CASSLGGGEAFF

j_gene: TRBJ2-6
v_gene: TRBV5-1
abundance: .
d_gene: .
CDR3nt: TGCGCCGTTCTACAGGGCTCTGGGGCCAACGTCCTGACTTTC
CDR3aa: CAVLQGSGANVLTF

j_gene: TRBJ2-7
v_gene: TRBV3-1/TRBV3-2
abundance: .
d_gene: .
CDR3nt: TGTGCCAGCAGCCAAGGGGGGGGCTATGAGCAGTACTTC
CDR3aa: CASSQGGGYEQYF

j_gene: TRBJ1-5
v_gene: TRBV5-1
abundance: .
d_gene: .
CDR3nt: TGCGCCAGCAGCTTGGGTGGCGGGAATCAGCCCCAGCATTTT
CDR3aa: CASSLGGGNQPQHF

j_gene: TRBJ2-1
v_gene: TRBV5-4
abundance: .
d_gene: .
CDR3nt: TGTGCCAGCAGCGCCCGACTAGGAGTATCAAATGAGCAGTTCTTC
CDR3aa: CASSARLGVSNEQFF

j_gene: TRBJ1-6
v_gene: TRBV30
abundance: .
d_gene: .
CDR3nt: TGTGCCTGGAGTGTGTTGATCGGGGGAAATTCACCCCTCCACTTT
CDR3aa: CAWSVLIGGNSPLHF

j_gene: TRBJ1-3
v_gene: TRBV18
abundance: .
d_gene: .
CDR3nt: TGTGCCAGCTCACCACTCTCCGGGGCTGGAAACACCATATATTTT
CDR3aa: CASSPLSGAGNTIYF

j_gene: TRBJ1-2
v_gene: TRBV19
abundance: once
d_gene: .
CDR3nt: TGTGCCAGTAGTATCACAGGCTCCCAGGGGGGCTACACCTTC
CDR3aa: CASSITGSQGGYTF

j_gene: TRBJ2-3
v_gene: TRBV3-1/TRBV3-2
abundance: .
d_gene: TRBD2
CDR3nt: TGTGCCAGCAGCCTGGCTAGCGGGGGGCTCCCAGATACGCAGTATTTT
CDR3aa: CASSLASGGLPDTQYF

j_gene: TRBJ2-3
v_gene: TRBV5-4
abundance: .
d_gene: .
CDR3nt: TGTGCCAGCAGCCCCTTGGGGCTAGATACGCAGTATTTT
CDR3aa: CASSPLGLDTQYF

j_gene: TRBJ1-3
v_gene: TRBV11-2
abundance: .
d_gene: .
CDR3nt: TGTGCCAGCAGCTTAGGAGGGCGGGGAAACACCATATATTTT
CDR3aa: CASSLGGRGNTIYF

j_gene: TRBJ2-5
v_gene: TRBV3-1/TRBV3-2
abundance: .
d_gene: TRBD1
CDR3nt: TGTGCCAGCAGCCAAAACAGGGGGACAGGGGGCGAGACCCAGTACTTC
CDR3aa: CASSQNRGTGGETQYF

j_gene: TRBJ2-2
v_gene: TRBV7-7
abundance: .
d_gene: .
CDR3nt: TGTGCCAGCAGCTTAGTCCAGTCCACCGGGGAGCTGTTTTTT
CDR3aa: CASSLVQSTGELFF

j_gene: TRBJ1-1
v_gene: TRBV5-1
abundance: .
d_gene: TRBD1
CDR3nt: TGCGCCAGCAGCTTGCATGGGACAGAGAACACTGAAGCTTTCTTT
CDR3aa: CASSLHGTENTEAFF

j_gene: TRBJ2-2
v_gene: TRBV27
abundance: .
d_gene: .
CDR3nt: TGTGCCAGCAGTTTTCGGATTATGGACTACACCGGGGAGCTGTTTTTT
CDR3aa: CASSFRIMDYTGELFF

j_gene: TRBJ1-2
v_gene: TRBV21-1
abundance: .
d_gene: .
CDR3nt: TGTGCCAGCAGCAAAATTGTACACGACGGGAGGAACTATGGCTACACCTTC
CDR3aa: CASSKIVHDGRNYGYTF